These T cell receptor beta chains were read from a single sample in a study of cytomegalovirus exposure and HLA in healthy donors. Assay: immunoSEQ multiplex PCR; the TCRdb copy retains only in-frame clones and omits some. The repertoire has 200,000 or so clones, 65% to 80% of them found once; the top ten carry roughly 0.22%. The sequenced sample was PBMCs. The receptor set was obtained from a girl aged 2 to 10 in good health and CMV-seronegative. Each CDR3 is given with its conserved first and last residue. Each record gives: CDR3 length, J gene, clone size, V gene, D gene, CDR3 protein, CDR3 DNA. D genes are given only for firm matches. Expanded clones are given a class, and other clones once, few, many or no size at all.

14 TRBJ2-3 . TRBV5-1 . CASSPGQSTDTQYF TGCGCCAGCAGCCCGGGACAAAGCACAGATACGCAGTATTTT
15 TRBJ2-1 once TRBV7-8 . CASSLEGWGHNEQFF TGTGCCAGCAGCTTAGAAGGTTGGGGCCACAATGAGCAGTTCTTC
15 TRBJ2-1 . TRBV4-1 TRBD1 CASSQPDRVGWEQFF TGCGCCAGCAGCCAACCGGACAGGGTAGGTTGGGAGCAGTTCTTC
15 TRBJ2-7 . TRBV11-2 . CASSSQVLASYEQYF TGTGCCAGCAGCTCACAGGTCTTGGCCTCCTACGAGCAGTACTTC
14 TRBJ1-2 . TRBV6-5 . CASSYDRSLYGYTF TGTGCCAGCAGTTACGACAGGTCCCTCTATGGCTACACCTTC
17 TRBJ1-3 . TRBV11-2 . CASSLAQGGYAGNTIYF TGTGCCAGCAGCTTAGCGCAGGGAGGTTACGCCGGAAACACCATATATTTT
15 TRBJ2-7 . TRBV25-1 TRBD1 CASSGTGAVSYEQYF TGTGCCAGCAGTGGGACAGGGGCGGTCTCCTACGAGCAGTACTTC
16 TRBJ2-7 . TRBV16 . CASSQIPALIRGEQYF TGTGCCAGCAGCCAAATACCGGCACTCATACGAGGCGAGCAGTACTTC
13 TRBJ2-2 . TRBV7-2 . CASSRTSTGELFF TGTGCCAGCAGCCGTACATCAACGGGGGAGCTGTTTTTT
15 TRBJ1-5 . TRBV18 TRBD1 CASSPGAGGDQPQHF TGTGCCAGCTCACCAGGGGCAGGGGGCGATCAGCCCCAGCATTTT
14 TRBJ2-1 few TRBV9 TRBD2 CASSVSSGSYEQFF TGTGCCAGCAGCGTATCTAGCGGGAGCTATGAGCAGTTCTTC
19 TRBJ2-1 . TRBV4-1 TRBD2 CASSQVLTGTRYSYNEQFF TGCGCCAGCAGCCAAGTCCTGACCGGGACTAGATACTCCTACAATGAGCAGTTCTTC
13 TRBJ2-1 once TRBV7-6 TRBD1 CASSAGTGSEQFF TGTGCCAGCAGCGCTGGGACAGGGAGTGAGCAGTTCTTC
15 TRBJ1-3 . TRBV11-2 TRBD1 CASSSRGTDGNTIYF TGTGCCAGCAGCTCCCGAGGGACAGATGGAAACACCATATATTTT
17 TRBJ1-2 . TRBV4-1 . CASSPEEVGSLFWGYTF TGCGCCAGCAGTCCGGAGGAAGTAGGGTCCCTCTTTTGGGGCTACACCTTC
15 TRBJ2-7 . TRBV7-8 . CASSLVSGRFDEQYF TGTGCCAGCAGCTTAGTATCCGGGAGATTTGACGAGCAGTACTTC
15 TRBJ2-1 . TRBV4-2 TRBD2 CASSQDRLAGNEQFF TGTGCCAGCAGCCAGGATAGACTAGCGGGCAATGAGCAGTTCTTC
18 TRBJ2-7 . TRBV27 . CASSFRWSGGPLTYEQYF TGTGCCAGCAGTTTCCGGTGGTCGGGGGGCCCATTGACCTACGAGCAGTACTTC
17 TRBJ2-3 few TRBV4-1 TRBD2 CASSQAGTSGSVRTQYF TGCGCCAGCAGCCAAGCCGGGACTAGCGGGAGTGTTCGTACGCAGTATTTT
14 TRBJ1-5 . TRBV7-2 . CASSLAWGDQPQHF TGTGCCAGCAGCTTAGCCTGGGGGGATCAGCCCCAGCATTTT
13 TRBJ1-5 . TRBV27 . CASSPRGNQPQHF TGTGCCAGCAGTCCCAGGGGCAATCAGCCCCAGCATTTT
16 TRBJ1-5 . TRBV19 TRBD1 CASSNGQGVVVQPQHF TGTGCCAGTAGTAACGGACAGGGAGTTGTTGTTCAGCCCCAGCATTTT
14 TRBJ1-5 . TRBV27 . CASSSDPEYQPQHF TGTGCCAGCAGTTCAGACCCGGAGTATCAGCCCCAGCATTTT
14 TRBJ2-7 . TRBV18 TRBD1 CASSPGQGTYEQYF TGTGCCAGCTCACCCGGACAGGGAACCTACGAGCAGTACTTC
14 TRBJ1-1 . TRBV5-4 . CASSFGQLNTEAFF TGTGCCAGCAGCTTTGGGCAGTTGAACACTGAAGCTTTCTTT
14 TRBJ2-5 . TRBV2 TRBD1 CAGLGTGGQETQYF TGTGCCGGATTAGGGACAGGGGGACAAGAGACCCAGTACTTC
12 TRBJ2-1 . TRBV11-3 . CASSLDRDEQFF TGTGCCAGCAGCTTAGATCGGGATGAGCAGTTCTTC
13 TRBJ2-1 few TRBV25-1 TRBD2 CATCEGGVNEQFF TGTGCCACCTGCGAGGGAGGGGTCAATGAGCAGTTCTTC
17 TRBJ1-1 . TRBV19 TRBD1 CASSQSTGKVWSTEAFF TGTGCCAGTAGTCAATCGACAGGGAAGGTTTGGAGCACTGAAGCTTTCTTT
11 TRBJ1-2 . TRBV20-1 . CSARDRGCYTF TGCAGTGCTAGAGATCGAGGGTGCTACACCTTC
14 TRBJ2-7 . TRBV27 TRBD1 CASSDRGTSYEQYF TGTGCCAGCAGCGACAGGGGAACCTCCTACGAGCAGTACTTC
13 TRBJ1-1 once TRBV6-5 TRBD1 CASSLTGGKEAFF TGTGCCAGCAGTCTAACAGGGGGCAAAGAAGCTTTCTTT
12 TRBJ2-1 . TRBV7-2 TRBD1 CASSLDRNEQFF TGTGCCAGCAGCTTGGACAGGAATGAGCAGTTCTTC
13 TRBJ2-1 . TRBV6-1 . CASSPGSPFEQFF TGTGCCAGCAGTCCCGGGAGCCCCTTCGAGCAGTTCTTC
17 TRBJ2-1 . TRBV10-3 TRBD2 CAISRSPPSGGGLEQFF TGTGCCATCTCAAGGTCCCCTCCTAGCGGGGGGGGGCTTGAGCAGTTCTTC
13 TRBJ2-5 . TRBV5-1 . CASSFSGRETQYF TGCGCCAGCAGTTTCTCGGGGAGGGAGACCCAGTACTTC
15 TRBJ1-2 . TRBV27 TRBD1 CASSLTLGQGNGYTF TGTGCCAGCAGTTTAACCTTGGGACAGGGGAATGGCTACACCTTC
12 TRBJ1-1 once TRBV7-2 . CASSLNTGPAFF TGTGCCAGCAGCTTAAATACAGGGCCGGCTTTCTTT
15 TRBJ2-3 . TRBV6-5 . CATRETATSTDTQYF TGTGCCACCCGCGAGACAGCTACTAGCACAGATACGCAGTATTTT
15 TRBJ2-1 . TRBV5-4 TRBD2 CASSLSLAGAGEQFF TGTGCCAGCAGCTTGTCGCTAGCGGGAGCGGGTGAGCAGTTCTTC
14 TRBJ1-2 few TRBV2 . CASSEEPANYGYTF TGTGCCAGCAGTGAAGAGCCGGCTAACTATGGCTACACCTTC
13 TRBJ2-1 . TRBV7-7 TRBD2 CASSSGLAGDLFF TGTGCCAGCAGCTCCGGACTAGCGGGTGATCTGTTCTTC
15 TRBJ1-3 . TRBV5-8 . CASSLAPLLGNTIYF TGTGCCAGCAGCTTGGCCCCTCTTCTTGGAAACACCATATATTTT
15 TRBJ2-7 once TRBV14 . CASSLADTLSYEQYF TGTGCCAGCAGCCTCGCTGATACCCTATCCTACGAGCAGTACTTC
16 TRBJ2-5 . TRBV19 . CASSTPQRGHQETQYF TGTGCCAGTAGTACCCCTCAGCGGGGACATCAAGAGACCCAGTACTTC
13 TRBJ1-1 . TRBV7-9 TRBD1 CASSFQGGTEAFF TGTGCCAGCAGCTTCCAGGGGGGCACTGAAGCTTTCTTT
15 TRBJ1-2 . TRBV6-5 . CASSYSHGGNYGYTF TGTGCCAGCAGTTACTCGCACGGAGGAAACTATGGCTACACCTTC
14 TRBJ2-1 . TRBV6-5 . CASSYSAGSYEQFF TGTGCCAGCAGTTACTCGGCAGGGTCATATGAGCAGTTCTTC
16 TRBJ2-2 once TRBV4-2 . CASSPWGGASTGELFF TGTGCCAGCAGCCCGTGGGGGGGCGCTAGCACCGGGGAGCTGTTTTTT
15 TRBJ2-7 . TRBV4-1 . CASSQYSLGTYEQYF TGCGCCAGCAGCCAATATAGCCTCGGGACCTACGAGCAGTACTTC
15 TRBJ2-7 . TRBV7-9 TRBD1 CASSLSTGGYYEQYF TGTGCCAGCAGCTTATCTACAGGGGGTTACTACGAGCAGTACTTC
15 TRBJ2-1 . TRBV19 . CASRDYSSSYNEQFF TGTGCCAGTAGGGACTACTCAAGCTCCTACAATGAGCAGTTCTTC